Below, one T cell receptor (beta chain) is given with its context. Its antigen remains unknown. This entry is derived from a study of post-analysis software for immune sequencing data. Study details: The patients showed relapsing-remitting, secondary progressive and progressive-relapsing multiple sclerosis courses. Study results and limitations: There was significantly lower normalized Chao1 diversity in multiple sclerosis patients than in controls. Compared with controls, patients had more of 4 to 6 TRBV segments, including TRBV5-6, TRBV5-1 and TRBV20-1.

The junction had 8 bases not matched to a gene; V was cut back by 2 bases and J by 1 base. The length of the CDR3 is 17 residues. Germline CDR1 reads MNHEY; CDR2 reads SVGEGT. TCR beta cDNA libraries had unique molecular identifiers. T cells numbering about 1 to 10 million gave rise to 400,000 to 550,000 cDNA molecules. TCRdb independently ran MiXCR on the PCR reads; one entry per CDR3 protein. This table has about 430,000 distinct CDR3 sequences, 35% to 45% appearing once. Sequenced sample: blood. The TCR originated in a girl aged 2-10 years with multiple sclerosis. The J gene is TRBJ1-5, the V gene TRBV6-2 or TRBV6-3; TRBD1 matches 7 bases. CDR3 in amino acids: CASSYVDRARSNQPQHF. DNA of the CDR3: TGTGCCAGCAGTTACGTCGACAGGGCTCGGAGCAATCAGCCCCAGCATTTT.